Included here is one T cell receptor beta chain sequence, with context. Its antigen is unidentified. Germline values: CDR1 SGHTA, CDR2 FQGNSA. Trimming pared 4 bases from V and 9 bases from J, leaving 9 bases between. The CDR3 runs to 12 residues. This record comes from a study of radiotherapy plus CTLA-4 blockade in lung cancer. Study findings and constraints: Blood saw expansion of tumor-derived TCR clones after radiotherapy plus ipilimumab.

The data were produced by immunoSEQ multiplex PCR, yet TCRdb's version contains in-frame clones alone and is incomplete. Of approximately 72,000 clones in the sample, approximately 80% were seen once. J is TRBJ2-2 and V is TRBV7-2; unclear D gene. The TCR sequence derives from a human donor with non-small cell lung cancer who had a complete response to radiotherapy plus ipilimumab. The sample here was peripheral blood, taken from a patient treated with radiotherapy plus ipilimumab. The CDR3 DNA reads TGTGCCAGCAGCTCAACAAGGAGGGAGCTGTTTTTT. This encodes CASSSTRRELFF.